These T cell receptor beta chains were read from a single sample in a study of CD8+CD57+ T cells in acquired aplastic anemia. Each CDR3 protein gets one entry after TCRdb re-called the reads with MiXCR. The sample has roughly 190,000 distinct CDR3 sequences, around 59% seen once. Sequenced input: sorted CD4+, CD8+, or CD8+CD57+ T cells (not recorded which) from PBMCs. These receptors originate from a human donor in good health, serving as a control. CDR3s include the opening cysteine and the closing phenylalanine or tryptophan. The D gene is left open where the match is weak. For some rows the clone size is stated as once, few or many, or as a class when expanded; others skip it.

j_call	v_call	clone_size	d_call	cdr3_aa	cdr3_nt
TRBJ1-4	TRBV28	.	.	CASSRRVGNEKLFF	TGTGCCAGCAGTCGAAGGGTGGGTAATGAAAAACTGTTTTTT
TRBJ2-5	TRBV12-3/TRBV12-4	.	.	CASSSQTVETQYF	TGTGCCAGCAGTTCCCAGACGGTTGAGACCCAGTACTTC
TRBJ2-1	TRBV20-1	.	TRBD2	CSARPSGVNEQFF	TGCAGTGCTAGACCTAGCGGGGTCAATGAGCAGTTCTTC
TRBJ1-1	TRBV3-2	few	.	CASSQEGPGQGDTEAFF	TGTGCCAGCAGCCAAGAGGGACCCGGACAGGGTGACACTGAAGCTTTCTTT
TRBJ1-1	TRBV7-2	.	TRBD1	CASSQTGIPEAFF	TGTGCCAGCAGCCAGACAGGGATTCCTGAAGCTTTCTTT
TRBJ2-7	TRBV20-1	many	TRBD1	CSRQGGAPYEQYF	TGCAGCCGACAGGGGGGTGCACCCTACGAGCAGTACTTC
TRBJ2-2	TRBV7-9	.	.	CATQPGPGTGELFF	TGTGCCACCCAACCTGGCCCGGGCACCGGGGAGCTGTTTTTT
TRBJ2-3	TRBV6-2/TRBV6-3	.	.	CASQGYTDTQYF	TGTGCCAGTCAAGGTTACACAGATACGCAGTATTTT
TRBJ2-1	TRBV9	few	.	CASSARLGSEQFF	TGTGCCAGCAGCGCACGCCTCGGGAGTGAGCAGTTCTTC
TRBJ1-1	TRBV7-8	many	TRBD1	CASSFGTVKSEAFF	TGTGCCAGCAGCTTCGGGACAGTGAAGTCTGAAGCTTTCTTT
TRBJ2-5	TRBV7-8	.	.	CASSPPHLGETQYF	TGTGCCAGCAGCCCACCCCATTTGGGGGAGACCCAGTACTTC
TRBJ1-6	TRBV20-1	once	TRBD1	CSYSGGVNSPLHF	TGCAGTTATTCAGGGGGGGTTAATTCACCCCTCCACTTT
TRBJ1-5	TRBV20-1	.	.	CSARQFSNQPQHF	TGCAGTGCGAGACAGTTTAGCAATCAGCCCCAGCATTTT
TRBJ2-3	TRBV10-1	.	.	CASSGDRALRNTQYF	TGCGCCAGCAGTGGAGACAGAGCTCTACGGAATACGCAGTATTTT
TRBJ2-7	TRBV6-6	.	TRBD1	CASRTRGTGVSYEQYF	TGTGCCAGCAGGACTAGAGGGACAGGGGTCTCCTACGAGCAGTACTTC
TRBJ2-7	TRBV3-1	many	.	CASSQSLEQYF	TGTGCCAGCAGCCAAAGTCTCGAGCAGTACTTC
TRBJ2-5	TRBV7-9	many	TRBD2	CASSLARGYQETQYF	TGTGCCAGCAGCTTAGCGCGGGGGTACCAAGAGACCCAGTACTTC
TRBJ1-2	TRBV20-1	many	.	CSAWGGSGGGYGYTF	TGCAGTGCTTGGGGTGGCAGTGGTGGGGGATATGGCTACACCTTC
TRBJ2-7	TRBV2	.	TRBD1	CASGRDRGYEQYF	TGTGCCAGCGGCCGGGACAGGGGCTACGAGCAGTACTTC
TRBJ1-5	TRBV7-4	many	TRBD1	CASSLDPAQGVWEGQPQHF	TGTGCCAGCAGCTTAGACCCCGCGCAGGGGGTATGGGAAGGTCAGCCCCAGCATTTT
TRBJ1-5	TRBV28	many	TRBD1	CASSTGQGRYQPQHF	TGTGCCAGCAGTACCGGACAGGGCCGGTATCAGCCCCAGCATTTT
TRBJ1-5	TRBV12-3/TRBV12-4	many	TRBD1	CASREDRGAVQPQHF	TGTGCCAGCAGAGAGGACAGGGGAGCTGTTCAGCCCCAGCATTTT
TRBJ2-2	TRBV7-3	.	TRBD1	CASSLQGDKVLFF	TGTGCCAGCAGCCTTCAGGGGGATAAGGTGCTGTTTTTT
TRBJ2-1	TRBV12-3/TRBV12-4	.	.	CASSFGVWGGADSYNEQFF	TGTGCCAGCAGTTTTGGTGTTTGGGGCGGGGCTGACTCCTACAATGAGCAGTTCTTC
TRBJ1-1	TRBV7-2	.	.	CASSPRRMMNTEAFF	TGTGCCAGCAGCCCACGAAGGATGATGAACACTGAAGCTTTCTTT
TRBJ1-5	TRBV30	many	.	CAWSADSNQPQHF	TGTGCCTGGAGTGCGGACAGCAATCAGCCCCAGCATTTT
TRBJ2-5	TRBV19	many	.	CASSRGGGVTQYF	TGTGCCAGTAGTAGAGGGGGGGGGGTGACCCAGTACTTC
TRBJ1-2	TRBV28	.	TRBD1	CASSLLQGANYGYTF	TGTGCCAGCAGTTTACTACAGGGGGCTAACTATGGCTACACCTTC
TRBJ1-5	TRBV5-1	.	TRBD1	CASSLDRTGAQPQHF	TGCGCCAGCAGCCTAGACCGGACAGGGGCCCAGCCCCAGCATTTT
TRBJ1-2	TRBV20-1	.	.	CSDTRQDGNYGHTF	TGCAGTGATACAAGACAGGACGGCAACTATGGCCACACCTTC
TRBJ1-4	TRBV4-2	many	.	CASSQDWSGREKLFF	TGTGCCAGCAGCCAAGATTGGTCAGGCCGGGAAAAACTGTTTTTT
TRBJ2-5	TRBV5-1	many	TRBD1	CASSLAGNRGQETQYF	TGCGCCAGCAGCTTGGCCGGTAACAGGGGCCAAGAGACCCAGTACTTC
TRBJ2-6	TRBV28	.	.	CASSLNGGPRLSGANVLTF	TGTGCCAGCAGCTTGAACGGTGGACCCAGGCTCTCTGGGGCCAACGTCCTGACTTTC
TRBJ2-5	TRBV13	.	.	CASSRTQETQYF	TGTGCCAGCAGCCGGACACAAGAGACCCAGTACTTC
TRBJ2-3	TRBV12-3/TRBV12-4	few	.	CASSLYGSISTDTQYF	TGTGCCAGCAGTTTATACGGGAGTATTAGCACAGATACGCAGTATTTT
TRBJ2-6	TRBV9	.	TRBD2	CASSAQSSGAAGGAF	TGTGCCAGCAGCGCACAATCCTCCGGGGCGGCGGGGGGAGCTTTC
TRBJ1-2	TRBV20-1	many	.	CSARDRDTGSYGYTF	TGCAGTGCTAGAGATCGGGACACAGGTAGCTATGGCTACACCTTC
TRBJ2-5	TRBV20-1	.	TRBD2	CSARDPTSGTRETQYF	TGCAGTGCTAGAGATCCGACTAGCGGAACCCGAGAGACCCAGTACTTC
TRBJ2-7	TRBV5-1	.	.	CASSHGTLQLEQYF	TGCGCCAGCAGCCACGGGACTCTTCAACTCGAGCAGTACTTC
TRBJ2-3	TRBV7-9	once	.	CASSRNRERTTDTQYF	TGTGCCAGCAGCCGGAACAGGGAGAGGACCACAGATACGCAGTATTTT
TRBJ1-5	TRBV11-2	many	.	CASSPGRLGQPQHF	TGTGCCAGCAGCCCGGGACGGCTTGGCCAGCCCCAGCATTTT
TRBJ1-5	TRBV7-9	.	.	CASSLTPPQPQHF	TGTGCCAGCAGCTTAACCCCTCCTCAGCCCCAGCATTTT
TRBJ1-1	TRBV5-8	many	.	CASTRGRTEAFF	TGTGCCAGCACCCGGGGGCGCACTGAAGCTTTCTTT
TRBJ1-6	TRBV4-2	many	.	CASSQGDASGSPLHF	TGTGCCAGCAGCCAAGGTGACGCCTCGGGTTCACCCCTCCACTTT
TRBJ1-5	TRBV2	.	.	CASSDTGAENQPQHF	TGTGCCAGCAGCGATACCGGGGCAGAAAATCAGCCCCAGCATTTT
TRBJ2-7	TRBV24-1	.	TRBD1	CATSERGQGSYEQYF	TGTGCCACCAGTGAGCGGGGACAGGGCTCCTACGAGCAGTACTTC
TRBJ2-7	TRBV5-1	.	TRBD2	CASSSGLESGEQYF	TGCGCCAGCAGCTCGGGACTAGAGTCTGGAGAGCAGTACTTC
TRBJ2-2	TRBV4-1	many	TRBD1	CASSLPEVDRGNTGELFF	TGCGCCAGCAGCCTACCGGAGGTGGACAGGGGTAACACCGGGGAGCTGTTTTTT
TRBJ2-7	TRBV7-2	.	.	CASSLYGLTNEEYF	TGTGCCAGCAGCTTATACGGGCTGACCAACGAGGAGTACTTC
TRBJ1-1	TRBV12-3/TRBV12-4	few	TRBD1	CASSPDSGGNTEAFF	TGTGCCAGCAGCCCGGACTCAGGGGGGAACACTGAAGCTTTCTTT
TRBJ2-2	TRBV20-1	.	TRBD1	CSARETGGLFF	TGCAGTGCTAGAGAGACAGGGGGGCTGTTTTTT
TRBJ2-2	TRBV19	.	TRBD2	CASSILGLAGGTGELFF	TGTGCCAGTAGTATTCTGGGACTAGCGGGGGGAACCGGGGAGCTGTTTTTT
TRBJ2-5	TRBV7-3	.	TRBD1	CASSRGQKETQYF	TGTGCCAGCAGCCGGGGACAGAAAGAGACCCAGTACTTC
TRBJ1-6	TRBV6-1	once	TRBD1	CASSHRGTPPLHF	TGTGCCAGCAGTCACAGGGGGACGCCACCCCTCCACTTT
TRBJ2-7	TRBV6-5	.	.	CASSYSAGFEQYF	TGTGCCAGCAGTTACTCAGCAGGGTTCGAGCAGTACTTC